A single TCR beta chain is shown here with its context. The data derive from a study of blood T cell repertoires in COVID-19. This CDR3 has 15 residues. CDR1 SNHLY and CDR2 FYNNEI come from the germline V gene. Losses at the gene ends were 3 bases for V and 2 bases for J; bases not matched to a gene: 6. As handled by the study authors: Reference gene primer amplification in the assay estimated nucleated cell counts. Sequenced by immunoSEQ multiplex PCR; TCRdb stores in-frame clones only, minus some. V, J and clone size are taken as reported in that table, and D and trimming were inferred from the DNA itself. Altogether around 200,000 clones are present, around 80% being singletons, with the ten largest covering more than 5.5%.

This receptor was identified in a human donor in a cohort sampled during active COVID-19. V and J are TRBV2 and TRBJ1-2, with 7 bases matching TRBD1. Sequenced sample: peripheral blood. The CDR3 region is CASSEEGQTNYGYTF. The CDR3 DNA sequence: TGTGCCAGCAGTGAGGAGGGACAGACAAACTATGGCTACACCTTC.